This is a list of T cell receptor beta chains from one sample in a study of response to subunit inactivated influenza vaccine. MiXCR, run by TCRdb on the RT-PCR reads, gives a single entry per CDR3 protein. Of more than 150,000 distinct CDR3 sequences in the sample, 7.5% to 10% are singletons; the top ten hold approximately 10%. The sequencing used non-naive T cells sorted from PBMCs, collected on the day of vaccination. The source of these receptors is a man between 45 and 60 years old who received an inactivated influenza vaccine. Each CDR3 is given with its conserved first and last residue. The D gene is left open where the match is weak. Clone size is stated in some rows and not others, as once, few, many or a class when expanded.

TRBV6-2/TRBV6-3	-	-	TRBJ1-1	TGTGCCAGCAGCCCCTACCGACAGGCTGGCACTGAAGCTTTCTTT	CASSPYRQAGTEAFF
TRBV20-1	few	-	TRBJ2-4	TGCAGTGCTAGGAGGGCGACCGGCAAAAACATTCAGTACTTC	CSARRATGKNIQYF
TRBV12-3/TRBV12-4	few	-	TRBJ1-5	TGTGCCAGCAGCTGGAGGGCCAGCAATCAGCCCCAGCATTTT	CASSWRASNQPQHF
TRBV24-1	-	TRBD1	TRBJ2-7	TGTGCCACCTGTGATTTAATACAGGGGGCAAATGAGCAGTACTTC	CATCDLIQGANEQYF
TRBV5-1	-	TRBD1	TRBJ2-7	TGCGCCAGCAGCTTGACCGGGACAGAGGTGCAGTACTTC	CASSLTGTEVQYF
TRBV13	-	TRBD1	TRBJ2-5	TGTGCCAGCAGCTACCAGGGACAGGGTGGGGAGACCCAGTACTTC	CASSYQGQGGETQYF
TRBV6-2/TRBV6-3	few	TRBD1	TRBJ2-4	TGTGCCAGCGGGAAAGGGACAGGGAGGTTCAAAAACATTCAGTACTTC	CASGKGTGRFKNIQYF
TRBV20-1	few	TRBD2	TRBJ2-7	TGCAGTGCTAGACTATCGAGCGGGATTGCGTACGAGCAGTACTTC	CSARLSSGIAYEQYF
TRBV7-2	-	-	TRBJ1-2	TGTGCCAGCAGCAACACAGGTCTTGGCTACACCTTC	CASSNTGLGYTF
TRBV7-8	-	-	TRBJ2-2	TGTGCCAGCCGTCCGGCGGGAACGAGGGACGGGGAGCTGTTTTTT	CASRPAGTRDGELFF
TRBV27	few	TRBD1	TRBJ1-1	TGTGCCAGCAGTGGGGGGACAGGGGGCGGAACTGAAGCTTTCTTT	CASSGGTGGGTEAFF
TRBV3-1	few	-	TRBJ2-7	TGTGCCAGCAGAGGCGGAACAGGACCCTTCAACGAGCAGTACTTC	CASRGGTGPFNEQYF
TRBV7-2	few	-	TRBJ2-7	TGTGCCAGCAGCTATAGTGGGGGGACGGTTTCCTACGAGCAGTACTTC	CASSYSGGTVSYEQYF
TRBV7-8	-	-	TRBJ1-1	TGTGCCAGCAGCGTCAGGGGAGGGAGGACTGAAGCTTTCTTT	CASSVRGGRTEAFF
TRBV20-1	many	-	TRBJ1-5	TGCAGTGCTAGCCCTCCGGGATCAATGGGCAATCAGCCCCAGCATTTT	CSASPPGSMGNQPQHF
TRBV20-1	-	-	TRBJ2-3	TGCAGTGTCTGGAGGACAGCTGCTAGCGGTACGCAGTATTTT	CSVWRTAASGTQYF
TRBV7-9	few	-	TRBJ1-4	TGTGCCAGCAGCCGAATGTTTCAAAGCCGGGGCGAAAAACTGTTTTTT	CASSRMFQSRGEKLFF
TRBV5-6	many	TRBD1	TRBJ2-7	TGTGCCAGCAGCTTGCCGGTTGGACAGGGTAATCTCTACGAGCAGTACTTC	CASSLPVGQGNLYEQYF
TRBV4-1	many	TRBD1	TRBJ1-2	TGCGCCAGCAGCCAAACAGGGGCAGGAAGCCTCTATGGCTACACCTTC	CASSQTGAGSLYGYTF
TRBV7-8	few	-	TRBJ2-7	TGTGCCAGCAGCCTTAACAGGGATGACGAGCAGTACTTC	CASSLNRDDEQYF
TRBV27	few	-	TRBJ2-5	TGTGCCAGCAGTTATTGGGGGCCCCAAGAGACCCAGTACTTC	CASSYWGPQETQYF
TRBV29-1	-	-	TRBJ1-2	TGCAGCGTGGGGGGGACCGTGGTTTCTGGCTACACCTTC	CSVGGTVVSGYTF
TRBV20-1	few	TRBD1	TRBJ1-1	TGCAGTGCTAGAACAGGGGTTTATACTGAAGCTTTCTTT	CSARTGVYTEAFF
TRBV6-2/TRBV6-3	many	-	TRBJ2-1	TGTGCCAGCGGACCGGGCCTCGAGCAGTTCTTC	CASGPGLEQFF
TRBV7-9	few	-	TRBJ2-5	TGTGCCAGCACCGGGAACCAAGAGACCCAGTACTTC	CASTGNQETQYF
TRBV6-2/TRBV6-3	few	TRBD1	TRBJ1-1	TGTGCCAGCAGTACCCGACAGGGTTACTCCTTCCCTGAAGCTTTCTTT	CASSTRQGYSFPEAFF
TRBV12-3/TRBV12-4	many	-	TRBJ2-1	TGTGCCAGCAGTTTGACGCGACAGGAGAGAAATGAGCAGTTCTTC	CASSLTRQERNEQFF
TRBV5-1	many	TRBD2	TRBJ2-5	TGCGCCAGCAGCTTGGCCAGGACTAGCGGGGTTGAGACCCAGTACTTC	CASSLARTSGVETQYF
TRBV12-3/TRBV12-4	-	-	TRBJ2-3	TGTGCCAGCAGGCCGGCCACAGATACGCAGTATTTT	CASRPATDTQYF
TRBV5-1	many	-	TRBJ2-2	TGCGCCAGCAGCACCGGGTCCGGCGGGGAGCTGTTTTTT	CASSTGSGGELFF
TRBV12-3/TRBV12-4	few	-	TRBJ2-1	TGTGCCAGCAGTTTAAAGGGGGTCCATGAGCAGTTCTTC	CASSLKGVHEQFF
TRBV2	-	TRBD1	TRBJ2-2	TGTGCCAGCAGATCGACAGGGGGGAGGCACACCGGGGAGCTGTTTTTT	CASRSTGGRHTGELFF
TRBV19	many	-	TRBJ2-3	TGTGCCACGCAGGACCGAGATACGCAGTATTTT	CATQDRDTQYF
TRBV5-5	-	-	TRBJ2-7	TGTGCCAGCAAGATGGGGCGGGGAGTCTACGAGCAGTACTTC	CASKMGRGVYEQYF
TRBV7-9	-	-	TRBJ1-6	TGTGCCAGCAGCCCTAGCAGCGGGCCCCTCCACTTT	CASSPSSGPLHF
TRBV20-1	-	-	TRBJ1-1	TGCAGTGCTCTCCGGTCCTTTGTCCGGGGGGGGAACACTGAAGCTTTCTTT	CSALRSFVRGGNTEAFF
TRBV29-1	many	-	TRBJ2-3	TGCAGCGTGATACCGAGAGATACGCAGTATTTT	CSVIPRDTQYF
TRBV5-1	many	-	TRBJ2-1	TGCGCCAGCAGCCCCCAAGGGCTGGGCAATGAGCAGTTCTTC	CASSPQGLGNEQFF
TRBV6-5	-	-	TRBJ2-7	TGTGCCAGCAGTTACGATCGGGGGGACACCTACGAGCAGTACTTC	CASSYDRGDTYEQYF
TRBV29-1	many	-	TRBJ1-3	TGCAGCGTTGAAGTTCGTCGGGGGGGCTCTGGAAACACCATATATTTT	CSVEVRRGGSGNTIYF
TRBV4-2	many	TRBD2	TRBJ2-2	TGTGCCAGCAGTCTAAGATCTAGCGGGAGTAGGGGCGGGGAGCTGTTTTTT	CASSLRSSGSRGGELFF
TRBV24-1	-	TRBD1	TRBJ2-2	TGTGCCACCAGTGGCGTTACAACAGGGGGCGATCTGGGGACCGGGGAGCTGTTTTTT	CATSGVTTGGDLGTGELFF
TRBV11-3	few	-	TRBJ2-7	TGTGCCAGCAGCTTAACACAGGGATACGAGCAGTACTTC	CASSLTQGYEQYF
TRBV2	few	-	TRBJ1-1	TGTGCCAGCAGTATTAACAGGCAATGGGGCACTGAAGCTTTCTTT	CASSINRQWGTEAFF
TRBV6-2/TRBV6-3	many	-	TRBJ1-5	TGTGCCAGCAGTTTCGGACTCGGGGGCAATCAGCCCCAGCATTTT	CASSFGLGGNQPQHF